This TCR beta chain was recorded in a study of blood T cell repertoires in COVID-19. Turning to the study itself: PBMCs, B-cell-depleted T cells, or T cells were the source of the cDNA or gDNA that made up the material.

Per the original data handling: Quantification of nucleated cells was approximated via reference gene primer amplification. Profiling relied on immunoSEQ multiplex PCR, and the TCRdb table lists in-frame clones only, not all of them. From that table come the V and J calls and clone size; the DNA was used to work out D and trimming. The sample carries about 170,000 clones, roughly 85% recorded once. Deletions cut 5 bases from V and 11 bases from J, with 15 bases between. The CDR3 is 12 amino acids. CDR1 and CDR2 from the germline V gene are SGHVS and FQNEAQ. The chain has TRBV7-8 and TRBJ1-2, with unresolved D. This clonotype was sampled from a human donor with acute or convalescent COVID-19. The donor label of this sample is uncertain. Sequenced: peripheral blood. The CDR3 coding sequence is TGTGCCAGCAGCCGGGATTCGAGGTCTTACACCTTC. Translation gives CASSRDSRSYTF.